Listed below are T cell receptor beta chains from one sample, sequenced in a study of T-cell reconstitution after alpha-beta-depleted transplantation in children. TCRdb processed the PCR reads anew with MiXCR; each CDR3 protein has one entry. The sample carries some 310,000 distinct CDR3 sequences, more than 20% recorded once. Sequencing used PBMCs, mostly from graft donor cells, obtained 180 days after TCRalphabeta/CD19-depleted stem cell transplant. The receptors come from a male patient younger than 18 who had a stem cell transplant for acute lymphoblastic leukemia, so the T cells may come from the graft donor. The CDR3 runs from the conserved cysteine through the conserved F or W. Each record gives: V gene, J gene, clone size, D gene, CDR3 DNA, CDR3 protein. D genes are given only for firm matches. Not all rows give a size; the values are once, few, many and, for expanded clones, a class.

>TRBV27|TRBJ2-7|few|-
TGTGCCAGCAGTTTACGTGGGATTTCCTACGAGCAGTACTTC
CASSLRGISYEQYF
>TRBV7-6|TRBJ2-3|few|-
TGTGCCAGCAGCCCCAGGGCCACAGATACGCAGTATTTT
CASSPRATDTQYF
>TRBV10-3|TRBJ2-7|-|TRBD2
TGTGCCATCAGCACCAGCAGCGGGAGTTCATACGAGCAGTACTTC
CAISTSSGSSYEQYF
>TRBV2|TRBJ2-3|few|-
TGTGCCAGCAGTGAAGCAGTGATAGCGGCTAGCACAGATACGCAGTATTTT
CASSEAVIAASTDTQYF
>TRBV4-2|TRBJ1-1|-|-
TGTGCCAGCAGCCAAGATATAGGACATTTGAACACTGAAGCTTTCTTT
CASSQDIGHLNTEAFF
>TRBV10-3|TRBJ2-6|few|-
TGTGCCATCAGTGAAGTAACCTCTGGGGCCAACGTCCTGACTTTC
CAISEVTSGANVLTF
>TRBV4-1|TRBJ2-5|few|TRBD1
TGCGCCAGCAGCCAAGATGGGACAGGGGAGGGAGAGACCCAGTACTTC
CASSQDGTGEGETQYF
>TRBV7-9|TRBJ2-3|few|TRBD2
TGTGCCATCCTAGCTAAGACTAGCGGAACAGATACGCAGTATTTT
CAILAKTSGTDTQYF
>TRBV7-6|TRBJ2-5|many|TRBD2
TGTGCCAGCAGCTTAGTGTTTGGACTAGCGGAGCAAGAGACCCAGTACTTC
CASSLVFGLAEQETQYF
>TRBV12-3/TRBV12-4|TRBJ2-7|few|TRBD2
TGTGCCAGCAGTAGAACCTGGGACTACCCTAGACGGTACGAGCAGTACTTC
CASSRTWDYPRRYEQYF
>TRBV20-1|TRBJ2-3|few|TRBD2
TGCAGTGCTAGAAGTTATATTGCGGGGGGGGACACAGATACGCAGTATTTT
CSARSYIAGGDTDTQYF
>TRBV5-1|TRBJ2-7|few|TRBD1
TGCGCCAGCAGCTCGGGACAGGTTCAGAACGAGCAGTACTTC
CASSSGQVQNEQYF
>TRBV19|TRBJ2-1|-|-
TGTGCCAGTAGTATATCATCGACGGTTTGGGTTGATGAGCAGTTCTTC
CASSISSTVWVDEQFF
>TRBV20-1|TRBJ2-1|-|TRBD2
TGCAGTGCTAGGGTAGATAGCGGGAGCGGTGAGCAGTTCTTC
CSARVDSGSGEQFF
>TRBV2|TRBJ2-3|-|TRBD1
TGTGCCAGCATTTTCCGGGACAGGGACGGGTACGAAGATACGCAGTATTTT
CASIFRDRDGYEDTQYF
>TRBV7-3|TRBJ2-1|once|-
TGTGCCAGCAGCTTAATGAGGGGGAGGGCCGGTAATGAGCAGTTCTTC
CASSLMRGRAGNEQFF
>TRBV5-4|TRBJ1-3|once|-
TGTGCCAGCAGCTTTCTCCCCTCCTGGAGCTCTGGAAACACCATATATTTT
CASSFLPSWSSGNTIYF
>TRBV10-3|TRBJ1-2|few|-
TGTGCCATTAACCGAGGGGGTATAAACTATGGCTACACCTTC
CAINRGGINYGYTF
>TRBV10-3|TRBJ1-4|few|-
TGTGCCATCGGTGGGGGGGAGGCTAATGAAAAACTGTTTTTT
CAIGGGEANEKLFF
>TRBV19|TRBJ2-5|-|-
TGTGCCAGTACGGACTATTCGGAGGAGACCCAGTACTTC
CASTDYSEETQYF
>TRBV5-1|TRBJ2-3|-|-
TGCGCCAGCAGCCTTCCGACAGGTCAAAGCACAGATACGCAGTATTTT
CASSLPTGQSTDTQYF
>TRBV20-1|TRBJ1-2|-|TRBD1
TGCAGTGCTAGAGATCCGGACAGGGCAGGAGGCTACACCTTC
CSARDPDRAGGYTF
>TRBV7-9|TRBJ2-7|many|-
TGTGCCAGCAGCTTAGCAGGGGGCTACGAGCAGTACTTC
CASSLAGGYEQYF
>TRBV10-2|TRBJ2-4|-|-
TGCGCCAGCAGGGACCATGGGACACGGGGCAAAAACATTCAGTACTTC
CASRDHGTRGKNIQYF
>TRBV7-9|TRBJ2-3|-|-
TGTGCCAGCAGCCGCCCCGACTTCAGCACAGATACGCAGTATTTT
CASSRPDFSTDTQYF
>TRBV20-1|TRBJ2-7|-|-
TGCAGTGCTAGTCGGGAATACGCGATTGGAGGAGCCTACGAGCAGTACTTC
CSASREYAIGGAYEQYF
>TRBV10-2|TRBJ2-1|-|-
TGCGCCAGCAGCGGCGGTCGGAGGTACAATGAGCAGTTCTTC
CASSGGRRYNEQFF
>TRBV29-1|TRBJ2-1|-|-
TGCAGCGTCGATAGACTCGTCAATGAGCAGTTCTTC
CSVDRLVNEQFF
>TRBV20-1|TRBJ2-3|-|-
TGCAGTGCTGGAATTTCCGGGGTACTCACAGATACGCAGTATTTT
CSAGISGVLTDTQYF
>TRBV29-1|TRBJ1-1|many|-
TGCAGCGTTACTAAAGGGTCCACTGAAGCTTTCTTT
CSVTKGSTEAFF
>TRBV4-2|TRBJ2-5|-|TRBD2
TGTGCCAGCAGCCTCAAGACGAGCGGGAGGGTAGCCGAGACCCAGTACTTC
CASSLKTSGRVAETQYF
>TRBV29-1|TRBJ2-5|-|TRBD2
TGCAGCGTTGACGAGCGGGAGTACCAAGAGACCCAGTACTTC
CSVDEREYQETQYF
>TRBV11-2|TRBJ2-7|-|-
TGTGCCAGCAGCTTAGTCCCCCTTTGGGTAGAGCAGTACTTC
CASSLVPLWVEQYF
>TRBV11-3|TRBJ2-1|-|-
TGTGCCAGCACGAAATGGGACGGCAATGAGCAGTTCTTC
CASTKWDGNEQFF
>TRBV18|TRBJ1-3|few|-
TGTGCCAGCTCACCCCCCGACATCTCTGGAAACACCATATATTTT
CASSPPDISGNTIYF
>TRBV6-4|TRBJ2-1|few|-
TGTGCCAGCAGTATGGACGGACTCAATGAGCAGTTCTTC
CASSMDGLNEQFF
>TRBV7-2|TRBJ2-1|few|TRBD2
TGTGCCAGCAGCTTAGGAGGGACTACTTTCAATGAGCAGTTCTTC
CASSLGGTTFNEQFF
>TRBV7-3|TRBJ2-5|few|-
TGTGCCAGCAGCTTATCCGGGTTACAAGAGACCCAGTACTTC
CASSLSGLQETQYF
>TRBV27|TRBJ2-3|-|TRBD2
TGTGCCAGCAGTCCTTACTCAGTAGCGGGAGGGCCCACAGATACGCAGTATTTT
CASSPYSVAGGPTDTQYF
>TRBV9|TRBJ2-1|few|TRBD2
TGTGCCAGCAGGCCTCCGGGACTAGCTTTCAATGAGCAGTTCTTC
CASRPPGLAFNEQFF
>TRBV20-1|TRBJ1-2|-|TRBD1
TGCAGTGCTTTCGACAGGGGCCGGGGAAACTATGGCTACACCTTC
CSAFDRGRGNYGYTF
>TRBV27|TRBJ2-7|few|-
TGTGCCAGCAGTCCCCTCAGGGATACTAGCTCCTACGAGCAGTACTTC
CASSPLRDTSSYEQYF
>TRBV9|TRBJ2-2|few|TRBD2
TGTGCCAGCAGCGTAGACGGGAGGGACACCGGGGAGCTGTTTTTT
CASSVDGRDTGELFF
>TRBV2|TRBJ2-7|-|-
TGTGCCAGCAGCTCGGGTAAAAGCTCCTACGAGCAGTACTTC
CASSSGKSSYEQYF
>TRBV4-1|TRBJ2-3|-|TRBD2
TGCGCCAGCAGCTCCCCCCCTGGATTAGCGGGATTCACAGATACGCATTATTTT
CASSSPPGLAGFTDTHYF
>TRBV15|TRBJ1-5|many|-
TGTGCCACCAGCAGAGATTCCTGGACAGGCAATCAGCCCCAGCATTTT
CATSRDSWTGNQPQHF
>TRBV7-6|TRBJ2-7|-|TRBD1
TGTGCCAGCAGTTTAGGGACAGGTGACCGCTACGAGCAGTACTTC
CASSLGTGDRYEQYF